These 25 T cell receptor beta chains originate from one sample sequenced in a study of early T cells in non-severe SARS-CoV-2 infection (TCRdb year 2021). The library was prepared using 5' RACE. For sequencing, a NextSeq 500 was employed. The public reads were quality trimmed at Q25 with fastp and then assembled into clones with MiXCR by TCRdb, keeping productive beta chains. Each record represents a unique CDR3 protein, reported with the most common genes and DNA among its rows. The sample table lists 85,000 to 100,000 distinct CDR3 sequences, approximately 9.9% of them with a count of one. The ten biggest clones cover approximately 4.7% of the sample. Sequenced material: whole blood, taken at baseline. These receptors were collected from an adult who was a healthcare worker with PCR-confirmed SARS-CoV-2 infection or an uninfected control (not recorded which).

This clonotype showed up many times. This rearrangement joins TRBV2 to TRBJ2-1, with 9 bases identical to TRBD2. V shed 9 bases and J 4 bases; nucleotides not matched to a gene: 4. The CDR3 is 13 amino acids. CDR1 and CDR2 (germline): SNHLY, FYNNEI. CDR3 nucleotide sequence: TGTGCCAGTCGGACTAGCGTTTACAATGAGCAGTTCTTC. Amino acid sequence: CASRTSVYNEQFF. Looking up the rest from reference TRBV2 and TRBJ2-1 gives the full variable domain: EPEVTQTPSHQVTQMGQEVILRCVPISNHLYFYWYRQILGQKVEFLVSFYNNEISEKSEIFDDQFSVERPDGSNFTLKIRSTKLEDSAMYFCASRTSVYNEQFFGPGTRLTVL.

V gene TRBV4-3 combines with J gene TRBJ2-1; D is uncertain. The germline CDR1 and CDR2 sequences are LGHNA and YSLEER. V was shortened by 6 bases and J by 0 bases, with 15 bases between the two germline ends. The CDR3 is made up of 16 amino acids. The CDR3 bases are TGCGCCAGCAGACATACAGAGGTAAGCTCCTACAATGAGCAGTTCTTC. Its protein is CASRHTEVSSYNEQFF.

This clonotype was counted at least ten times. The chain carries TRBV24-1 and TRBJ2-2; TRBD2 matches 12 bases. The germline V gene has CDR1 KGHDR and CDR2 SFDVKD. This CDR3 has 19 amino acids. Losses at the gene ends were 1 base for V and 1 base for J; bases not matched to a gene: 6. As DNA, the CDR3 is TGTGCCACCAGTGATTTCGACCGGACTAGCGGGAAGAACACCGGGGAGCTGTTTTTT. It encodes CATSDFDRTSGKNTGELFF.

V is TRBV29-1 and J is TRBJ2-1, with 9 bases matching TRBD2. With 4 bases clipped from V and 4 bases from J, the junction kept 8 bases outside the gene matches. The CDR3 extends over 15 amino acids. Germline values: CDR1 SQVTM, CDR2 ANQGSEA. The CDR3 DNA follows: TGCAGCGTTGGTAGCGGGGGCCCTATTTACAATGAGCAGTTCTTC. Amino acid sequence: CSVGSGGPIYNEQFF.

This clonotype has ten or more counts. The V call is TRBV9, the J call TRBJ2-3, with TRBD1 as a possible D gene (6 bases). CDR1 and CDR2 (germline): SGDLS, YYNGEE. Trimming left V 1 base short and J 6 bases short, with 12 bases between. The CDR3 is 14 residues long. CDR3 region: CASSVHRDQDTQYF. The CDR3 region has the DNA TGTGCCAGCAGCGTACACAGGGACCAGGATACGCAGTATTTT.

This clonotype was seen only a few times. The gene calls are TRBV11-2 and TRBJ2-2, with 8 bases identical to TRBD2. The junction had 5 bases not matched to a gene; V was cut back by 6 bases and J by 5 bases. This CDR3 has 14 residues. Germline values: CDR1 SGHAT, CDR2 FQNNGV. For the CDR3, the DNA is TGTGCCAGCAGGGGTGTAGCGGGGACCGGGGAGCTGTTTTTT. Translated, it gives CASRGVAGTGELFF.

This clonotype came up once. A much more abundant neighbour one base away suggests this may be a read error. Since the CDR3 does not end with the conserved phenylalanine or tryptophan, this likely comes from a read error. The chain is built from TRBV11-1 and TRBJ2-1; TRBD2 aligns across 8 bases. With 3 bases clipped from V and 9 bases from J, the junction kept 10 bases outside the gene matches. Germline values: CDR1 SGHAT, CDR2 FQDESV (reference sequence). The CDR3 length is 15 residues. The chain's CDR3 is CASSFVRGGYSEQFV. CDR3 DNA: TGTGCCAGCAGCTTCGTTCGCGGGGGGTATAGTGAGCAGTTCGTC.

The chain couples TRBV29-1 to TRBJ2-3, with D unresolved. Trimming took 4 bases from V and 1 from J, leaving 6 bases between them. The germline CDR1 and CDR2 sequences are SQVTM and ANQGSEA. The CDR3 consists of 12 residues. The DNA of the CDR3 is TGCAGCGTTGGACCCGGCACAGATACGCAGTATTTT. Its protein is CSVGPGTDTQYF.

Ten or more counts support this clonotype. The CDR3 DNA reads TGTGCCAGCAGCTCGGCGGGGGTTAGGAACGAGCAGTACTTC. Encoded protein: CASSSAGVRNEQYF. The chain employs TRBV7-9 and TRBJ2-7; 7 nucleotides match TRBD2. The germline gives CDR1 SEHNR, CDR2 FQNEAQ (reference sequence). The CDR3 loop spans 14 amino acids. J was trimmed by 5 bases and V by 4 bases; bases with no gene match: 8. Looking up the rest from reference TRBV7-9 and TRBJ2-7 gives the full variable domain: DTGVSQNPRHKITKRGQNVTFRCDPISEHNRLYWYRQTLGQGPEFLTYFQNEAQLEKSRLLSDRFSAERPKGSFSTLEIQRTEQGDSAMYLCASSSAGVRNEQYFGPGTRLTVT.

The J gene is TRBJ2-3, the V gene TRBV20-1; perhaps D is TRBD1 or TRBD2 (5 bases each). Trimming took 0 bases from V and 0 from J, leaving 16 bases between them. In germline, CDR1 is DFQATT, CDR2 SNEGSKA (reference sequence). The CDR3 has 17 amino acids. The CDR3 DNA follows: TGCAGTGCTAGAGATCCGAGTGGGGGAACGAGCACAGATACGCAGTATTTT. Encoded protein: CSARDPSGGTSTDTQYF.

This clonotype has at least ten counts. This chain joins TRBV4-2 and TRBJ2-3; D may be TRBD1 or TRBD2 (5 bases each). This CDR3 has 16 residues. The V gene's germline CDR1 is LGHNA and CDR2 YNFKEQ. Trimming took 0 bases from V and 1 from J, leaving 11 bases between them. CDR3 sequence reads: CASSQDQGRGTDTQYF. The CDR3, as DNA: TGTGCCAGCAGCCAAGATCAGGGACGGGGCACAGATACGCAGTATTTT.

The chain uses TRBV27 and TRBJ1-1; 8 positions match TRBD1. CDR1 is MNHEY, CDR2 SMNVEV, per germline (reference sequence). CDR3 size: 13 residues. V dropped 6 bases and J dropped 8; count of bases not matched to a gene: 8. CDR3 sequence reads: CASRLQGEAEAFF. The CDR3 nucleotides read TGTGCCAGCAGACTACAGGGGGAGGCCGAAGCTTTCTTT.

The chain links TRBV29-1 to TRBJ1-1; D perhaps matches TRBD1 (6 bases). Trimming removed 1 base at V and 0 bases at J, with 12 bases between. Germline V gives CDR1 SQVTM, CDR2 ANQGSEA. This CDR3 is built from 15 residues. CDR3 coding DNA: TGCAGCGTTGAAGTAGGACAGATTATGAACACTGAAGCTTTCTTT. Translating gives CSVEVGQIMNTEAFF.

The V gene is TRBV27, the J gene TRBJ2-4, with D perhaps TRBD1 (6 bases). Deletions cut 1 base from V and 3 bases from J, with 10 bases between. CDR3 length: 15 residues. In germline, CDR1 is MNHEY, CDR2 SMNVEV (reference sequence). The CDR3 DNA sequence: TGTGCCAGCAGTTTATATCAGGGGCACAAAAACATTCAGTACTTC. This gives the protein CASSLYQGHKNIQYF.

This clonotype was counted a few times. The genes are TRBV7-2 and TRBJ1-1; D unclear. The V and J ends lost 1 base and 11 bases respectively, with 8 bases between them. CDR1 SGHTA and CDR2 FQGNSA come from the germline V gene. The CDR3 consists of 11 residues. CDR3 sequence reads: CASSLVGLAFF. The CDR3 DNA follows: TGTGCCAGCAGCTTAGTAGGTTTGGCTTTCTTT. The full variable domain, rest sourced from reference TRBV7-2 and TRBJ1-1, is GAGVSQSPSNKVTEKGKDVELRCDPISGHTALYWYRQSLGQGLEFLIYFQGNSAPDKSGLPSDRFSAERTGGSVSTLTIQRTQQEDSAVYLCASSLVGLAFFGQGTRLTVV.

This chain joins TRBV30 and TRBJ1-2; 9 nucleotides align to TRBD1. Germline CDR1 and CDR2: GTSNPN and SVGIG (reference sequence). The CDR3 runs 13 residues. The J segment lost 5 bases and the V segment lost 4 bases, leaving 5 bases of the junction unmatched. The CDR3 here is CAWNGQGLYGYTF. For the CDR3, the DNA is TGTGCCTGGAATGGACAGGGGTTGTATGGCTACACCTTC.

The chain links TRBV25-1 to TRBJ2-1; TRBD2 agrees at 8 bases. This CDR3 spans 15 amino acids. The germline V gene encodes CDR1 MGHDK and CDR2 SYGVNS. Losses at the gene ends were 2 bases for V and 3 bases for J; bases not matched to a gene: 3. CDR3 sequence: CASSELAGLYNEQFF. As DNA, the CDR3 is TGTGCCAGCAGTGAACTAGCGGGCCTCTACAATGAGCAGTTCTTC.

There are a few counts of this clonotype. CDR3 loop: CASTTEGSSSGNTIYF. The DNA for the CDR3 is TGTGCCAGCACCACCGAAGGAAGTAGCTCTGGAAACACCATATATTTT. V gene TRBV7-2 combines with J gene TRBJ1-3; D unresolved. There are 16 residues in the CDR3. V lost 7 bases and J lost 0, with 16 bases in between. Germline CDR1 is SGHTA and CDR2 is FQGNSA.

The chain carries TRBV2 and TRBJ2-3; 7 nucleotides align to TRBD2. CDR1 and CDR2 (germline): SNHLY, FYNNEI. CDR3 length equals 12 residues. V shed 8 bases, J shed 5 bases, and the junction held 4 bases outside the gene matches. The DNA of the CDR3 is TGTGCCAGCCAGAGCGGGGAAGATACGCAGTATTTT. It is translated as CASQSGEDTQYF.

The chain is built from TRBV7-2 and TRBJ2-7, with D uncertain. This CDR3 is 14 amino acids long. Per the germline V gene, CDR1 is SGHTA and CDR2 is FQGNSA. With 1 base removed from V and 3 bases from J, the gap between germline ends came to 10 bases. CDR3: CASSLGVNIYEQYF. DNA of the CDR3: TGTGCCAGCAGCTTAGGGGTTAACATCTACGAGCAGTACTTC.

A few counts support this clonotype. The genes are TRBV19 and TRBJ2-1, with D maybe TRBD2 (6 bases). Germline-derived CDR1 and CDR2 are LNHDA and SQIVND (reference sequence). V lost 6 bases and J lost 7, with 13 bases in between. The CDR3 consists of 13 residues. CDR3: CASSWGLLNEQFF. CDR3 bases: TGTGCCAGTAGCTGGGGACTCTTGAATGAGCAGTTCTTC.

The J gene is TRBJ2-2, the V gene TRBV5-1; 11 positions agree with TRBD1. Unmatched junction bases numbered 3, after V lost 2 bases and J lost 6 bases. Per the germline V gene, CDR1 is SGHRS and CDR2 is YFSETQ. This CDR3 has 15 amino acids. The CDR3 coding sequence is TGCGCCAGCAGCTTTCGGGACAGGGGGGCCGGGGAGCTGTTTTTT. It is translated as CASSFRDRGAGELFF.

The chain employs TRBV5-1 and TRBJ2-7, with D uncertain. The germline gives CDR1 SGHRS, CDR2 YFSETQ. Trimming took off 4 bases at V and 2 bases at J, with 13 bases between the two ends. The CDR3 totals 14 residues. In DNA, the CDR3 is TGCGCCAGCAGCCCGGTGGTAGAAACCTACGAGCAGTACTTC. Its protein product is CASSPVVETYEQYF.

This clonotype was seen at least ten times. CDR3 sequence reads: CASSFQRGASYNEQFF. The CDR3 DNA sequence: TGTGCCAGCAGCTTTCAGCGGGGGGCCTCCTACAATGAGCAGTTCTTC. The chain couples TRBV7-8 to TRBJ2-1, with TRBD2 matching over 9 bases. Germline V lookup: CDR1 SGHVS, CDR2 FQNEAQ. This CDR3 has 16 residues. V was clipped by 3 bases and J by 0 bases; unmatched bases: 3.

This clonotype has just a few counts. The CDR3 DNA is TGCAGCGTCACGAACAGCGACGCTGGAGCTTTCTTT. This encodes CSVTNSDAGAFF. This chain connects TRBV29-1 to TRBJ1-1; D is unresolved. The V gene lost 6 bases and the J gene lost 10 bases, with 18 bases spanning the gap. This CDR3 region has 12 residues. The germline V gene encodes CDR1 SQVTM and CDR2 ANQGSEA. The full variable domain, completed using reference TRBV29-1 and TRBJ1-1, is SAVISQKPSRDICQRGTSLTIQCQVDSQVTMMFWYRQQPGQSLTLIATANQGSEATYESGFVIDKFPISRPNLTFSTLTVSNMSPEDSSIYLCSVTNSDAGAFFGQGTRLTVV.